One and the same sample provided the 22 T cell receptor beta chains below, sequenced in a study of CD8+ T cells in alopecia areata. Extracted RNA was reverse transcribed into cDNA, the sequencing template. Only in-frame clones appear in the TCRdb table, and some are missing; sequencing was by immunoSEQ multiplex PCR. The profile shows about 250,000 clones, 65% to 70% of them singletons. This specimen was CD4+ T cells sorted from blood, taken at week 0. The receptor source for this set is a human donor with alopecia areata.

The chain employs TRBV18 and TRBJ1-2, with D hard to call. In germline, CDR1 is KGHSH, CDR2 LQKENI. This CDR3 is built from 12 residues. Trimming pared 5 bases from V and 6 bases from J, leaving 10 bases between. CDR3 sequence reads: CASSEGLNGYTF. The CDR3 nucleotides are TGTGCCAGCTCAGAAGGGTTAAATGGCTACACCTTC.

The chain links TRBV4-2 to TRBJ1-5; D not certain. The CDR3 loop spans 17 amino acids. Per the germline V gene, CDR1 is LGHNA and CDR2 is YNFKEQ. The V and J ends lost 1 base and 2 bases respectively, with 15 bases between them. CDR3 coding DNA: TGTGCCAGCAGCCAAGGCCCGGGCGGGTGGGGCAATCAGCCCCAGCATTTT. This encodes CASSQGPGGWGNQPQHF.

The chain combines TRBV29-1 with TRBJ2-4; 9 bases agree with TRBD2. There are 13 residues in the CDR3. Trimming took 6 bases from V and 4 from J; bases not matched to a gene: 4. The germline V gene has CDR1 SQVTM and CDR2 ANQGSEA. CDR3 nucleotides: TGCAGCGTGAGAGCGGGGGGAAAAAACATTCAGTACTTC. Protein: CSVRAGGKNIQYF.

The chain has TRBV13 and TRBJ2-5, with TRBD1 matching over 9 bases. Trimming at V came to 5 bases and at J to 6 bases, leaving 7 bases not matched to a gene. CDR3 length: 14 residues. Per germline, CDR1 PRHDT and CDR2 FYEKMQ (reference sequence). CDR3 sequence (DNA): TGTGCCAGCAGCCCTAGTGGGACAGGGAAGACCCAGTACTTC. It codes for CASSPSGTGKTQYF.

The V and J genes are TRBV6-5 and TRBJ1-2; D is uncertain. The CDR3 totals 11 residues. Trimming removed 4 bases at V and 4 bases at J, with 4 bases between. CDR1 MNHEY and CDR2 SVGAGI come from the germline V gene. For the CDR3, the DNA is TGTGCCAGCAGTTCGGTCTATGGCTACACCTTC. This codes for CASSSVYGYTF.

V is TRBV30 and J is TRBJ2-2; D is ambiguous. CDR3 length: 14 amino acids. Per the germline V gene, CDR1 is GTSNPN and CDR2 is SVGIG (reference sequence). V was trimmed by 2 bases and J by 4 bases, leaving 11 bases between them. The CDR3 nucleotides read TGTGCCTGGAGTCTGTCGAGTTTCACCGGGGAGCTGTTTTTT. It codes for CAWSLSSFTGELFF.

The rearrangement uses TRBV5-1 and TRBJ1-1, with 7 bases aligning to TRBD1. Trimming cost V 4 bases and J 1 base; bases outside gene matches: 10. The CDR3 consists of 16 residues. The germline CDR1 and CDR2 sequences are SGHRS and YFSETQ. CDR3 sequence (DNA): TGCGCCAGCAGCCCCCAACCGACAGGGCCGAACACTGAAGCTTTCTTT. Its protein is CASSPQPTGPNTEAFF.

The chain couples TRBV5-4 to TRBJ2-7, with D perhaps matching TRBD1 or TRBD2 (5 bases each). CDR3 length equals 14 residues. CDR1 is SGHNT, CDR2 YYREEE, per germline (reference sequence). Between the trimmed V and J ends, which lost 6 bases and 6 bases, there was a span of 19 bases. The CDR3 loop is CASNEGRREGEQYF. In nucleotides, the CDR3 is TGTGCCAGCAACGAGGGACGCCGGGAAGGCGAGCAGTACTTC.

The chain employs TRBV7-9 and TRBJ1-1; 8 bases match TRBD1. CDR1 is SEHNR and CDR2 is FQNEAQ in the germline V gene (reference sequence). The CDR3 sequence is 14 residues long. Here the CDR3 reads CAHLPQGANTEAFF. The CDR3 DNA sequence: TGTGCTCATCTACCCCAGGGGGCAAACACTGAAGCTTTCTTT. Together with reference TRBV7-9 and TRBJ1-1, the CDR3 gives the full variable domain: DTGVSQNPRHKITKRGQNVTFRCDPISEHNRLYWYRQTLGQGPEFLTYFQNEAQLEKSRLLSDRFSAERPKGSFSTLEIQRTEQGDSAMYLCAHLPQGANTEAFFGQGTRLTVV.

In this sample, this clone turned up a few times. The V call is TRBV30, the J call TRBJ1-2, with 9 positions matching TRBD1. CDR3 length: 17 residues. Germline V gene sequence: CDR1 GTSNPN, CDR2 SVGIG (reference sequence). J gave up 2 bases and V 2 bases, and 12 bases lay outside the gene matches. DNA of the CDR3: TGTGCCTGGAGTCCCCGGGACAGGGTGATTGGGAACTATGGCTACACCTTC. Its protein is CAWSPRDRVIGNYGYTF.

The genes are TRBV9 and TRBJ2-2, with D perhaps TRBD1 or TRBD2 (5 bases each). The CDR3 extends over 14 amino acids. The germline gives CDR1 SGDLS, CDR2 YYNGEE. V was clipped by 3 bases and J by 6 bases, with 12 bases between them. CDR3 in DNA: TGTGCCAGCAGCGGGCCCGGGGCCGCCGGGGAGCTGTTTTTT. Translation gives CASSGPGAAGELFF.

This clone was seen a single time. The rearrangement joins TRBV30 to TRBJ1-2; D remains unclear. V lost 4 bases and J 2 bases, leaving 8 bases between the germline ends. CDR1 and CDR2 (germline): GTSNPN, SVGIG (reference sequence). The CDR3 is 12 amino acids. The CDR3 loop reads CAWTPANYGYTF. For the CDR3, the DNA is TGTGCCTGGACTCCTGCAAACTATGGCTACACCTTC.

The rearrangement joins TRBV29-1 to TRBJ2-1; 11 nucleotides line up with TRBD2. With 5 bases clipped from V and 1 base from J, the junction kept 10 bases outside the gene matches. This CDR3 is built from 17 residues. Germline-derived CDR1 and CDR2 are SQVTM and ANQGSEA. For the CDR3, the DNA is TGCAGCGTTTTAGGCCTAGCGGGGGGTTCTTCCTACAATGAGCAGTTCTTC. Its translation is CSVLGLAGGSSYNEQFF.

The CDR3: CASTRVAASGGADNEQFF. The CDR3 coding sequence is TGTGCCAGTACCCGAGTGGCGGCTAGCGGGGGGGCCGATAATGAGCAGTTCTTC. V usage is TRBV19 and J usage is TRBJ2-1; 12 bases are a match to TRBD2. This CDR3 has 18 amino acids. The V gene end was trimmed by 7 bases and the J gene end by 7 bases; junction bases not matched to a gene: 17. Germline CDR1 reads LNHDA; CDR2 reads SQIVND (reference sequence).

The chain recombines TRBV6-5 with TRBJ2-4, with TRBD1 matching 9 bases. The CDR3 is 13 residues long. Germline CDR1 is MNHEY and CDR2 is SVGAGI. Unmatched junction bases numbered 3, after V lost 4 bases and J lost 8 bases. The DNA of the CDR3 is TGTGCCAGCAGTTGGGGACAGGGTCACATTCAGTACTTC. It yields the protein CASSWGQGHIQYF.

The chain uses TRBV6-6 and TRBJ1-1, with 10 bases aligning to TRBD1. Germline CDR1 reads MNHNY; CDR2 reads SVGAGI (reference sequence). This CDR3 comprises 14 residues. The J segment lost 4 bases and the V segment lost 6 bases, leaving 5 bases of the junction unmatched. Written as DNA, the CDR3 is TGTGCCAGCAGCCGGGACAGGGGCCGCACTGAAGCTTTCTTT. This codes for CASSRDRGRTEAFF.

The CDR3 here is CASKTSSLEQYF. The CDR3 bases are TGTGCCAGCAAAACTAGCTCCCTCGAGCAGTACTTC. This chain links TRBV6-6 with TRBJ2-7; D is possibly TRBD2 (6 bases). Trimming removed 7 bases at V and 6 bases at J, with 13 bases between. There are 12 residues in the CDR3. Germline CDR1 is MNHNY and CDR2 is SVGAGI (reference sequence).

The genes are TRBV7-2 and TRBJ2-1; 8 bases align to TRBD2. Per the germline V gene, CDR1 is SGHTA and CDR2 is FQGNSA. Unmatched junction bases numbered 4, after V lost 4 bases and J lost 2 bases. There are 15 residues in the CDR3. In DNA form, the CDR3 reads TGTGCCAGCAGCTCCTCGGGGGGGCCCTACAATGAGCAGTTCTTC. This translates into CASSSSGGPYNEQFF. Together with reference TRBV7-2 and TRBJ2-1, the CDR3 gives the full variable domain: GAGVSQSPSNKVTEKGKDVELRCDPISGHTALYWYRQSLGQGLEFLIYFQGNSAPDKSGLPSDRFSAERTGGSVSTLTIQRTQQEDSAVYLCASSSSGGPYNEQFFGPGTRLTVL.

The genes are TRBV29-1 and TRBJ2-2; TRBD1 matches at 7 bases. This CDR3 comprises 15 residues. With 2 bases clipped from V and 5 bases from J, the junction kept 8 bases outside the gene matches. Germline-derived CDR1 and CDR2 are SQVTM and ANQGSEA. The CDR3 is CSVESVGGRTGELFF. The DNA of the CDR3 is TGCAGCGTTGAAAGTGTAGGGGGCCGAACCGGGGAGCTGTTTTTT.

J is TRBJ2-1 and V is TRBV29-1, with D perhaps matching TRBD2 (5 bases). The CDR3 totals 11 residues. Per germline, CDR1 SQVTM and CDR2 ANQGSEA. Trimming left V 8 bases short and J 10 bases short, with 15 bases between. In DNA, the CDR3 is TGCAGCACCCGGAGTGGCGGGGAGCAGTTCTTC. Protein product: CSTRSGGEQFF.

This sequence joins TRBV15 and TRBJ2-3; unclear D gene. V shed 1 base and J shed 4 bases, with 6 bases lying between them. The CDR3 spans 13 residues. The V gene's germline CDR1 is LNHNV and CDR2 YYDKDF (reference sequence). The CDR3 DNA sequence: TGTGCCACCAGCAGAGTAAATCCAGATACGCAGTATTTT. This gives the protein CATSRVNPDTQYF.

The rearrangement uses TRBV18 and TRBJ1-3; maybe TRBD1 (5 bases). V lost 3 bases and J lost 2, with 11 bases in between. In germline, CDR1 is KGHSH, CDR2 LQKENI. The CDR3 sequence is 15 residues long. The CDR3 DNA is TGTGCCAGCTCACCCAAAGAACAGGCTGGAAACACCATATATTTT. Translation: CASSPKEQAGNTIYF. Filled out from reference TRBV18 and TRBJ1-3, the complete variable domain reads NAGVMQNPRHLVRRRGQEARLRCSPMKGHSHVYWYRQLPEEGLKFMVYLQKENIIDESGMPKERFSAEFPKEGPSILRIQQVVRGDSAAYFCASSPKEQAGNTIYFGEGSWLTVV.